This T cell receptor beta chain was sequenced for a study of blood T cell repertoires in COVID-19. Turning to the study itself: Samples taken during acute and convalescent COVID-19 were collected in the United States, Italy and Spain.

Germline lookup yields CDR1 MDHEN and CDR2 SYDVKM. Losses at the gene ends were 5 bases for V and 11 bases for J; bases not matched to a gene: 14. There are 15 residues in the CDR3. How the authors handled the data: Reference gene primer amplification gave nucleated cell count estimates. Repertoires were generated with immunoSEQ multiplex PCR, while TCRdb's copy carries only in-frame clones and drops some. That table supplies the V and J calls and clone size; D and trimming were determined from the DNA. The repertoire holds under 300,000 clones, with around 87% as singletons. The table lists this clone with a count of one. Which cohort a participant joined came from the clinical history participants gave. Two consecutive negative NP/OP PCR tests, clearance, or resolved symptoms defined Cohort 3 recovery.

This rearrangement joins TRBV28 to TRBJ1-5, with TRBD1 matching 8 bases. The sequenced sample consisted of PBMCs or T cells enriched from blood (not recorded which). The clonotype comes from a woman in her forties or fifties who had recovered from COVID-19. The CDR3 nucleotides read TGTGCCAGCAGTATCACCGGGACAGGAGCCGCCACCCAGCATTTT. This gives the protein CASSITGTGAATQHF.